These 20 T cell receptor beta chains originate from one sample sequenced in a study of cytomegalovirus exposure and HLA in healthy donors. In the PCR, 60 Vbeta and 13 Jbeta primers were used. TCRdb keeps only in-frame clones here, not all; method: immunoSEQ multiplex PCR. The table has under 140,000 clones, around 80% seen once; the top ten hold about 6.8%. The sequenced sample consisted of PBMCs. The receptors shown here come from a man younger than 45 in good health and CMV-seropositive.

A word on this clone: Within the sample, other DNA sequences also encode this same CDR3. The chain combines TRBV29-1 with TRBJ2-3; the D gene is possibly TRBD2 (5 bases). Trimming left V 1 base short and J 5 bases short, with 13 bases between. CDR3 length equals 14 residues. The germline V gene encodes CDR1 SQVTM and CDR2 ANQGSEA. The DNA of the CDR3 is TGCAGCGTTGAAGTGACACCCCGGGGAGATACGCAGTATTTT. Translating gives CSVEVTPRGDTQYF.

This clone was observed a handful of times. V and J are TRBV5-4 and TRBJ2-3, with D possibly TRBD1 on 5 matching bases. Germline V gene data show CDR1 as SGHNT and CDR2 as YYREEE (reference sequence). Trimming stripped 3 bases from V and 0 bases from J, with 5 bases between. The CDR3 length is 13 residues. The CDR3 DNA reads TGTGCCAGCAGCTCAGGGAGCACAGATACGCAGTATTTT. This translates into CASSSGSTDTQYF. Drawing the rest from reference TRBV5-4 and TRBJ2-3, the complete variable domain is ETGVTQSPTHLIKTRGQQVTLRCSSQSGHNTVSWYQQALGQGPQFIFQYYREEENGRGNFPPRFSGLQFPNYSSELNVNALELDDSALYLCASSSGSTDTQYFGPGTRLTVL.

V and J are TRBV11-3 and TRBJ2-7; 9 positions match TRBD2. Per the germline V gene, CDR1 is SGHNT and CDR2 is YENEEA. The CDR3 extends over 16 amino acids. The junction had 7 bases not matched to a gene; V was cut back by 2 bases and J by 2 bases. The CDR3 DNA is TGTGCCAGCAGCTTACGATCGGCGGGGGGGACCTACGAGCAGTACTTC. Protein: CASSLRSAGGTYEQYF.

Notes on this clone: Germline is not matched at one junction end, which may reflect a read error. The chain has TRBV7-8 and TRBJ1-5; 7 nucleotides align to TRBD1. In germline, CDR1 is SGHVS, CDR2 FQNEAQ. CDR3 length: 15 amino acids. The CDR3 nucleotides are TGTGCCAGCAGCTCGGACAGGAACCGAGGTCAGGCCCAGCATTTT. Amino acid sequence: CASSSDRNRGQAQHF.

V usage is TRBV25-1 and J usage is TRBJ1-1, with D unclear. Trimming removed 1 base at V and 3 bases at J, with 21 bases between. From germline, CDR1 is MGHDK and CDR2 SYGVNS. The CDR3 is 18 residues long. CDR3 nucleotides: TGTGCCAGCAGTGAATCCCCCGATTTAGAGTCAGGTTACACTGAAGCTTTCTTT. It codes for CASSESPDLESGYTEAFF.

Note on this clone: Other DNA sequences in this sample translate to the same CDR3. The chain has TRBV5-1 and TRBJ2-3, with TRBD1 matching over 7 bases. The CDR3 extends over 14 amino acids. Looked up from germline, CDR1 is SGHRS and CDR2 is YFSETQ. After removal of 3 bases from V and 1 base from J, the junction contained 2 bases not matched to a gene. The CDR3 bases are TGCGCCAGCAGCTCCGGGACAGGCACAGATACGCAGTATTTT. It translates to CASSSGTGTDTQYF.

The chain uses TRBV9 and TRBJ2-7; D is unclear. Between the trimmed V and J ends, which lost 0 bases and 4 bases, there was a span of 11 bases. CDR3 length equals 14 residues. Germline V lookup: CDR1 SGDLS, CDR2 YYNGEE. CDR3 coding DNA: TGTGCCAGCAGCGTAGGTCGGTACGGGTACGAGCAGTACTTC. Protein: CASSVGRYGYEQYF. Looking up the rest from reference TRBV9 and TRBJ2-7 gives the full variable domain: DSGVTQTPKHLITATGQRVTLRCSPRSGDLSVYWYQQSLDQGLQFLIQYYNGEERAKGNILERFSAQQFPDLHSELNLSSLELGDSALYFCASSVGRYGYEQYFGPGTRLTVT.

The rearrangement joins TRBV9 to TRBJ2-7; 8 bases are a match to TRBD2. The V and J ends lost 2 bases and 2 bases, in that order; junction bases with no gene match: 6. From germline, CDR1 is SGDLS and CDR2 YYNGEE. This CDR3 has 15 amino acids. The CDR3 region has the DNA TGTGCCAGCAGCGTGGATGCGGGGGGCACCTACGAGCAGTACTTC. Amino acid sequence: CASSVDAGGTYEQYF.

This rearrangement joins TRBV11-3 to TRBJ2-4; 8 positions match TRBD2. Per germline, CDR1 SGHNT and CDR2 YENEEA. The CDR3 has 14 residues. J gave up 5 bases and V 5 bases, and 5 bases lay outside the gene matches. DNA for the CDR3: TGTGCCAGCAGCGCCGGGGGGGTCCAAAACATTCAGTACTTC. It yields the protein CASSAGGVQNIQYF.

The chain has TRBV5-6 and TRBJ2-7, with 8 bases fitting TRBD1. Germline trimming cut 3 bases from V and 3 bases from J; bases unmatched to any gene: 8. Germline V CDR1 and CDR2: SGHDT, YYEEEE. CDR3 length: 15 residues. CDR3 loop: CASSSSGTGYYEQYF. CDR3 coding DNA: TGTGCCAGCAGCTCATCCGGGACAGGTTACTACGAGCAGTACTTC.

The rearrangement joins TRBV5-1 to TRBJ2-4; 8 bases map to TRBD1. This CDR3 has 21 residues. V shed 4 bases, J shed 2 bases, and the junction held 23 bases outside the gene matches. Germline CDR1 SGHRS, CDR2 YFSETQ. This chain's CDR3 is CASSPDYEDRVFFRTKNIQYF. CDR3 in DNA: TGCGCCAGCAGCCCGGACTATGAGGACAGGGTATTCTTCAGGACCAAAAACATTCAGTACTTC.

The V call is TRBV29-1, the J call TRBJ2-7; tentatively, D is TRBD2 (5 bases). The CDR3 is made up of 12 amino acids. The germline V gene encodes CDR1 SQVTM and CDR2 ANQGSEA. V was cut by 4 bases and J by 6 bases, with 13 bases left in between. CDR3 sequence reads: CSVVAPASEQYF. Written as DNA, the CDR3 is TGCAGCGTTGTAGCGCCGGCGAGCGAGCAGTACTTC.

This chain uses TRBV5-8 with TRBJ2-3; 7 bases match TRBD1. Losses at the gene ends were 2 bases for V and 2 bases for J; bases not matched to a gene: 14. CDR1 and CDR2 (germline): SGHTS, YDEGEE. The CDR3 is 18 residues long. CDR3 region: CASSFSVSYRGYTDTQYF. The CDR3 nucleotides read TGTGCCAGCAGCTTTTCGGTGTCGTACAGGGGATACACAGATACGCAGTATTTT.

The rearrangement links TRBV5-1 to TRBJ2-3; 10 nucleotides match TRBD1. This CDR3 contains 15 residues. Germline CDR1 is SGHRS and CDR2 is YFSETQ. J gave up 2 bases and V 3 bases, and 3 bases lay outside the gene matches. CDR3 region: CASSSGTGDTDTQYF. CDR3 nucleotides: TGCGCCAGCAGCTCCGGGACAGGGGACACAGATACGCAGTATTTT.

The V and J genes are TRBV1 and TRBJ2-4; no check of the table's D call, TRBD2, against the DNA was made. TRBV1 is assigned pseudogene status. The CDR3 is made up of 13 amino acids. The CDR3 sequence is CTSSPGSKNIQYF. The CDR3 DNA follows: TGCACCAGCAGTCCCGGGAGTAAAAACATTCAGTACTTC.

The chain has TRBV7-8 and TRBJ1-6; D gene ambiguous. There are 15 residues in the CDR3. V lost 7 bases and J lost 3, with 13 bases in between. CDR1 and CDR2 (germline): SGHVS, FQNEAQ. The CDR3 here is CASTMQQVYNSPLHF. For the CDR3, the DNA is TGTGCCAGCACAATGCAGCAGGTCTATAATTCACCCCTCCACTTT.

In DNA, the CDR3 is TGTGCCAGCAGCTCCTCAGGGGGCTATGGCTACACCTTC. Protein sequence: CASSSSGGYGYTF. The gene calls are TRBV11-3 and TRBJ1-2; 7 bases match TRBD1. Per the germline V gene, CDR1 is SGHNT and CDR2 is YENEEA. The CDR3 spans 13 residues. V lost 4 bases to trimming and J lost 4 bases; unmatched junction nucleotides: 3.

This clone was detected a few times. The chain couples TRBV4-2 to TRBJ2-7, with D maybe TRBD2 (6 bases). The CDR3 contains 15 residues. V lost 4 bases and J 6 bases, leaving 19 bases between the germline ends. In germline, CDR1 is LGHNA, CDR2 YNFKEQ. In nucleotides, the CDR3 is TGTGCCAGCAGCCTTAGTTTGGGGCAGGGAGGCGAGCAGTACTTC. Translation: CASSLSLGQGGEQYF.

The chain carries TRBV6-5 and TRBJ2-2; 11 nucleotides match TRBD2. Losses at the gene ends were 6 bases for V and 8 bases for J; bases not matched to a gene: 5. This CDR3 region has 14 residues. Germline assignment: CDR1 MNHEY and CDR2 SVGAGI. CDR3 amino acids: CASSDSGGDGELFF. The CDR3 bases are TGTGCCAGCAGCGATAGCGGGGGGGATGGGGAGCTGTTTTTT.

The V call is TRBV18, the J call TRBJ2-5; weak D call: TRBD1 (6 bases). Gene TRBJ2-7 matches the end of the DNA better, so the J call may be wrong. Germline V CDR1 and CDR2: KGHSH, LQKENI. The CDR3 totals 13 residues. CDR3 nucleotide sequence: TGTGCCAGCTCACCGGGGACATTGCGCGAGCAGTACTTC. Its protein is CASSPGTLREQYF.